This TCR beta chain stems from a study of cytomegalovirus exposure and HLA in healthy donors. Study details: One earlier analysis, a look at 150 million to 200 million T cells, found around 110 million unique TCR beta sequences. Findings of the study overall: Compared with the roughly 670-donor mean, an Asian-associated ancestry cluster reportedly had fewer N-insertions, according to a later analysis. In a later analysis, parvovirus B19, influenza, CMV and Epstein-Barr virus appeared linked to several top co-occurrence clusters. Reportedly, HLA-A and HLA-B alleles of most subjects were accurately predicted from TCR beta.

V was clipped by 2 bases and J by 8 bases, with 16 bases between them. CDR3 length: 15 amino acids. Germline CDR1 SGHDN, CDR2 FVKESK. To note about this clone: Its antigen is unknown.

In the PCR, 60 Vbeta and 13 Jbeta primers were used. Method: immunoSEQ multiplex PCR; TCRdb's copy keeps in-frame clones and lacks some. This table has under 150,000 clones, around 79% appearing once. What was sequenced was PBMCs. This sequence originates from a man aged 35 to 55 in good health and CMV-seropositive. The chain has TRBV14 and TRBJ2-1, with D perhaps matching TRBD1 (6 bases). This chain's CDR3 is CASSQKGDEGDEQFF. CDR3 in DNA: TGTGCCAGCAGCCAAAAGGGGGATGAAGGAGATGAGCAGTTCTTC.